This T cell receptor (beta chain) was captured in a study of graft-versus-host responses after intestinal transplantation. Sequencing was performed with immunoSEQ multiplex PCR; in TCRdb, only in-frame clones are kept and a portion is missing. The table has about 23,000 clones, 85% to 95% seen once; the top ten hold around 2%. Sequences were derived from PBMCs, sampled around 38 days after intestinal transplant. This TCR was recovered from a human patient who received an intestinal transplant, so some T cells may come from the graft donor.

In DNA, the CDR3 is TGTGCCAGCAGCTTAATGGGGAGAGGAACCGGGGAGCTGTTTTTT. Translating it yields CASSLMGRGTGELFF. The rearrangement links TRBV7-9 to TRBJ2-2; the D gene is possibly TRBD2 (5 bases). Germline CDR1 reads SEHNR; CDR2 reads FQNEAQ (reference sequence). V was pared by 2 bases and J by 5 bases, with 12 bases between. This CDR3 comprises 15 residues.